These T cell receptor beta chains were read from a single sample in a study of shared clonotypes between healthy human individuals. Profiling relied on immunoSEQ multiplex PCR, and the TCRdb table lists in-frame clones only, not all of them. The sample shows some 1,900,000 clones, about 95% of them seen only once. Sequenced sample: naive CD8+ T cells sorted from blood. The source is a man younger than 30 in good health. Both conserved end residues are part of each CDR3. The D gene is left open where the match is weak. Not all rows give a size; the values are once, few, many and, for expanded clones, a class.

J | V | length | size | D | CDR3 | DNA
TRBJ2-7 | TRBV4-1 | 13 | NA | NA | CASSPTGSYEQYF | TGCGCCAGCAGTCCTACAGGGTCCTACGAGCAGTACTTC
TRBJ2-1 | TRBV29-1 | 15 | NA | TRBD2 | CSVGPTSGVYNEQFF | TGCAGCGTTGGGCCCACTAGCGGAGTCTACAATGAGCAGTTCTTC
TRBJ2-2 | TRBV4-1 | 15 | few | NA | CASSQEPGTTGELFF | TGCGCCAGCAGCCAAGAGCCGGGGACGACCGGGGAGCTGTTTTTT
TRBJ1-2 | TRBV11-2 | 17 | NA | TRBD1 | CASSLDHGTGAIYGYTF | TGTGCCAGCAGCTTAGATCACGGGACAGGGGCTATCTATGGCTACACCTTC
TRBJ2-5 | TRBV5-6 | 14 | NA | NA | CASSWSAGLGTQYF | TGTGCCAGCAGCTGGTCGGCTGGATTGGGGACCCAGTACTTC
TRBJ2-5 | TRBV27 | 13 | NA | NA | CASSLSYGETQYF | TGTGCCAGCAGTTTATCCTATGGAGAGACCCAGTACTTC
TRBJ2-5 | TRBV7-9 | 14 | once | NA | CASSASTGQETQYF | TGTGCCAGCAGCGCGTCGACTGGACAAGAGACCCAGTACTTC
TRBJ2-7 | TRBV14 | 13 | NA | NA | CASSQDGLYEQYF | TGTGCCAGCAGCCAAGACGGCCTGTACGAGCAGTACTTC
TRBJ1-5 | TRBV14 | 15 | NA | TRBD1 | CASSKGGWSNQPQHF | TGTGCCAGCAGCAAAGGGGGCTGGAGCAATCAGCCCCAGCATTTT
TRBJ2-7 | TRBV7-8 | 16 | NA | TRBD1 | CASSLEGQGGSYEQYF | TGTGCCAGCAGCTTAGAGGGACAGGGGGGGAGCTACGAGCAGTACTTC
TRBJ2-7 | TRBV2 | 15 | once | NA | CASSEAMLRNYEQYF | TGTGCCAGCAGTGAAGCGATGCTCAGAAACTACGAGCAGTACTTC
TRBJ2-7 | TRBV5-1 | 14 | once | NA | CASSWDSGDDEQYF | TGCGCCAGCAGCTGGGACTCGGGGGATGACGAGCAGTACTTC
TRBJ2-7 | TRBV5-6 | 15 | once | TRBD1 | CASSSYEDRAAEQYF | TGTGCCAGCAGCTCTTATGAGGACAGGGCCGCCGAGCAGTACTTC
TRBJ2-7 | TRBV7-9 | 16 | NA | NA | CASSISGTGAHYEQYF | TGTGCCAGCAGCATTTCCGGGACTGGCGCCCATTACGAGCAGTACTTC
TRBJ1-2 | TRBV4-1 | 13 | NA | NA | CASSPSGLLGYTF | TGCGCCAGCAGCCCATCAGGACTGTTGGGCTACACCTTC
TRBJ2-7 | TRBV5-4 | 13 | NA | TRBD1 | CASRMGQGSEQYF | TGTGCCAGCAGGATGGGACAGGGTTCCGAGCAGTACTTC
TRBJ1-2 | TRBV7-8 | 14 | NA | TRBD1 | CASSLGQGVYGYTF | TGTGCCAGCAGCTTAGGACAGGGGGTCTATGGCTACACCTTC
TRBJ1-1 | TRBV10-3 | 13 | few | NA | CAIKEAGGTEAFF | TGTGCCATCAAGGAGGCGGGGGGCACTGAAGCTTTCTTT
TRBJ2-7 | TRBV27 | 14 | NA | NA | CASSFSPSSYEQYF | TGTGCCAGCAGTTTCTCCCCTTCCTCCTACGAGCAGTACTTC
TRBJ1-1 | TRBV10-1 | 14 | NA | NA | CASSEDMLGAEAFF | TGCGCCAGCAGTGAGGACATGCTTGGTGCTGAAGCTTTCTTT
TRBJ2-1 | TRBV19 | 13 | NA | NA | CASSIRGWNEQFF | TGTGCCAGTAGTATAAGGGGATGGAATGAGCAGTTCTTC
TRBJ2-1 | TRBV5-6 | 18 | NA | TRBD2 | CASSLPDVGTSGYNEQFF | TGTGCCAGCAGCTTGCCCGACGTCGGGACTAGCGGGTACAATGAGCAGTTCTTC
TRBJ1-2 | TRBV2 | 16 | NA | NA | CASSEMGSESNYGYTF | TGTGCCAGCAGTGAAATGGGGTCGGAGAGTAACTATGGCTACACCTTC
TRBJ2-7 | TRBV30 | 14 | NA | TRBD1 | CAWSGTGGPYEQYF | TGTGCCTGGAGCGGGACAGGGGGGCCCTACGAGCAGTACTTC
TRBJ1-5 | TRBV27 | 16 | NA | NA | CASSLYHQGSNQPQHF | TGTGCCAGCAGTTTATACCACCAGGGGAGCAATCAGCCCCAGCATTTT
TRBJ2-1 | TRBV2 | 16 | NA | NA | CASSYGTTGSYNEQFF | TGTGCCAGCAGCTACGGGACGACAGGTAGCTACAATGAGCAGTTCTTC
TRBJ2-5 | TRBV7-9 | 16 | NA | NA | CASSLRGRGIQETQYF | TGTGCCAGCAGCTTACGTGGGCGAGGGATCCAAGAGACCCAGTACTTC
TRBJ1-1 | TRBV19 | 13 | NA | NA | CASSTDWETEAFF | TGTGCCAGTAGTACGGACTGGGAGACTGAAGCTTTCTTT
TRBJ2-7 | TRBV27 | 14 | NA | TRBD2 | CASEPTSGMGEQYF | TGTGCCAGCGAACCGACTAGCGGGATGGGGGAGCAGTACTTC
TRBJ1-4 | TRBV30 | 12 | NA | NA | CACEQPNEKLFF | TGTGCCTGTGAACAGCCAAATGAAAAACTGTTTTTT
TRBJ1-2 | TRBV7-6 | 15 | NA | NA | CASSLALSGSYGYTF | TGTGCCAGCAGCTTAGCCCTCAGTGGTAGCTATGGCTACACCTTC
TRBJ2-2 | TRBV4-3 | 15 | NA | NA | CASSHYSTGRGELFF | TGCGCCAGCAGCCACTACTCGACAGGACGGGGCGAGCTGTTTTTT
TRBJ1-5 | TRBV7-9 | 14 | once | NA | CASSLGGSSQPQHF | TGTGCCAGCAGCTTGGGGGGCTCCAGTCAGCCCCAGCATTTT
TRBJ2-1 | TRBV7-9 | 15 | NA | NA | CASSLAQGSYNEQFF | TGTGCCAGCAGCTTAGCGCAGGGGTCCTACAATGAGCAGTTCTTC
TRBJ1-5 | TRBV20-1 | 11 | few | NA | CSAEWDQPQHF | TGCAGTGCGGAATGGGATCAGCCCCAGCATTTT
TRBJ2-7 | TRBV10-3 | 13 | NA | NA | CAISLSGDYEQYF | TGTGCCATCAGCCTCTCAGGGGATTACGAGCAGTACTTC
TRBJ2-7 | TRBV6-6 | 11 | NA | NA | CASSYGSEQYF | TGTGCCAGCAGTTACGGATCCGAGCAGTACTTC
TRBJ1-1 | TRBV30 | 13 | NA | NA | CAWRGVLNTEAFF | TGTGCCTGGAGGGGGGTTCTGAACACTGAAGCTTTCTTT
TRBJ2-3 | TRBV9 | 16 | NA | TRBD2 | CASSVEERGGTDTQYF | TGTGCCAGCAGCGTAGAGGAGCGGGGGGGCACAGATACGCAGTATTTT
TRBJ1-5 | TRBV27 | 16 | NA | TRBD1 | CASSSRGLRSNQPQHF | TGTGCCAGCAGCTCTAGGGGGCTAAGGAGCAATCAGCCCCAGCATTTT
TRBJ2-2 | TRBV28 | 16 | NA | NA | CASSLGLLGDTGELFF | TGTGCCAGCAGTTTAGGGCTATTAGGGGACACCGGGGAGCTGTTTTTT
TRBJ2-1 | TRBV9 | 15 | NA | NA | CASSVEEGSYNEQFF | TGTGCCAGCAGCGTAGAAGAGGGCTCCTACAATGAGCAGTTCTTC
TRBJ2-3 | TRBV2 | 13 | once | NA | CASSEARRDTQYF | TGTGCCAGCAGTGAGGCCCGGCGAGATACGCAGTATTTT
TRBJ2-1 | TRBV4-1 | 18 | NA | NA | CASSQELTRTIYYNEQFF | TGCGCCAGCAGCCAAGAGCTCACCAGGACTATTTATTACAATGAGCAGTTCTTC
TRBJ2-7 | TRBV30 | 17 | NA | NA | CAWSAQDRVPSIDEQYF | TGTGCCTGGAGTGCCCAAGACCGGGTCCCGTCCATCGACGAGCAGTACTTC
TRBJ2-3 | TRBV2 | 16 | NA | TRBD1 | CASSDGGQGGTDTQYF | TGTGCCAGCAGTGACGGCGGACAGGGAGGCACAGATACGCAGTATTTT
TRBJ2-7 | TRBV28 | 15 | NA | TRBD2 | CASSTLREGPLEQYF | TGTGCCAGCAGTACCCTAAGGGAGGGCCCTCTCGAGCAGTACTTC
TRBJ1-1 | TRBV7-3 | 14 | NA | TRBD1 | CASSLGTGYTEAFF | TGTGCCAGCAGCTTAGGGACAGGGTACACTGAAGCTTTCTTT
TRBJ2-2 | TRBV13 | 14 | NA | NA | CASSLLGRTGELFF | TGTGCCAGCAGCCTACTCGGTCGCACCGGGGAGCTGTTTTTT
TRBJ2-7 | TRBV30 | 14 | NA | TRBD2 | CAWSLGEGPYEQYF | TGTGCCTGGAGTTTGGGGGAGGGCCCCTACGAGCAGTACTTC
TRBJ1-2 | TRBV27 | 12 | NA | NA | CASSPRGSGYTF | TGTGCCAGCAGTCCCCGCGGTAGTGGCTACACCTTC
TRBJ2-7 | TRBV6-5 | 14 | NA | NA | CASSSGVHSYEQYF | TGTGCCAGCAGTTCTGGGGTTCACTCCTACGAGCAGTACTTC
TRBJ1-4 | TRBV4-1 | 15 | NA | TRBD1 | CASSLPGQGYEKLFF | TGCGCCAGCAGCCTTCCGGGACAGGGCTATGAAAAACTGTTTTTT
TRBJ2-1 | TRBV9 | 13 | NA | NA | CASSAPIVNEQFF | TGTGCCAGCAGCGCACCTATAGTTAATGAGCAGTTCTTC